One sample yielded the 16 T cell receptor beta chains listed below, sequenced in a study of shared clonotypes between healthy human individuals. Assay used: immunoSEQ multiplex PCR; TCRdb lists only in-frame clones, some missing. The sample holds about 690,000 clones; around 91% are singletons and the top ten take more than 30%. The material sequenced was memory CD8+ T cells from PBMCs. Subset noted: CD45RO+ cells pooled with CCR7-negative TemRA cells. The receptors were gathered from a young man in good health. Some clones in this sample may be carry-over from other donors' samples.

J is TRBJ2-1 and V is TRBV27; D remains ambiguous. Germline values: CDR1 MNHEY, CDR2 SMNVEV (reference sequence). Trimming cost V 0 bases and J 8 bases, with 8 bases left between them. This CDR3 has 13 amino acids. The CDR3 spells CASSLSRWDEQFF. DNA for the CDR3: TGTGCCAGCAGTTTATCCCGCTGGGATGAGCAGTTCTTC.

The J gene is TRBJ2-7, the V gene TRBV11-3; perhaps TRBD1 as D (5 bases). This CDR3 is built from 13 residues. The V end lost 8 bases, the J end lost 4 bases, and 15 bases lay between the germline ends. CDR1 is SGHNT and CDR2 is YENEEA in the germline V gene. The CDR3 region is CASASRAGYEQYF. DNA for the CDR3: TGTGCCAGCGCATCCCGCGCAGGGTACGAGCAGTACTTC.

In this sample, this clone turned up a few times. J is TRBJ2-5 and V is TRBV15; 7 bases line up with TRBD1. Losses at the gene ends were 0 bases for V and 4 bases for J; bases not matched to a gene: 14. The CDR3 totals 18 residues. Per germline, CDR1 LNHNV and CDR2 YYDKDF (reference sequence). CDR3 amino acids: CATSRDVQGDLRGETQYF. In DNA form, the CDR3 reads TGTGCCACCAGCAGAGATGTGCAGGGGGATCTCAGGGGAGAGACCCAGTACTTC.

This chain connects TRBV25-1 to TRBJ2-1; no definite D call. V lost 4 bases and J 7 bases, leaving 2 bases between the germline ends. The germline CDR1 and CDR2 sequences are MGHDK and SYGVNS. This CDR3 spans 10 amino acids. CDR3 DNA: TGTGCCAGCAGTGCAAATGAGCAGTTCTTC. Its translation is CASSANEQFF.

The chain combines TRBV29-1 with TRBJ2-7; tentatively, D is TRBD2 (6 bases). Trimming pared 7 bases from V and 5 bases from J, leaving 15 bases between. The V gene's germline CDR1 is SQVTM and CDR2 ANQGSEA. This CDR3 contains 12 residues. The CDR3 here is CSAGVGPHEQYF. The CDR3 DNA follows: TGCAGCGCGGGAGTAGGTCCCCACGAGCAGTACTTC.

This clone was counted a few times. The V call is TRBV19, the J call TRBJ1-2; D is perhaps TRBD1 (5 bases). The CDR3 is 13 amino acids. Trimming cost V 4 bases and J 7 bases, with 13 bases left between them. Germline-derived CDR1 and CDR2 are LNHDA and SQIVND (reference sequence). Written as DNA, the CDR3 is TGTGCCAGTAGTACAAAAACGGGGGTTGGCTACACCTTC. It encodes CASSTKTGVGYTF.

V is TRBV7-8 and J is TRBJ2-3, with D hard to call. The germline gives CDR1 SGHVS, CDR2 FQNEAQ. The CDR3 spans 16 residues. V lost 4 bases to trimming and J lost 4 bases, with 18 bases between them. CDR3 loop: CASSSDTPEIADTQYF. The CDR3 nucleotides read TGTGCCAGCAGCTCCGACACGCCCGAAATCGCAGATACGCAGTATTTT. The full variable domain, rest sourced from reference TRBV7-8 and TRBJ2-3, is GAGVSQSPRYKVAKRGQDVALRCDPISGHVSLFWYQQALGQGPEFLTYFQNEAQLDKSGLPSDRFFAERPEGSVSTLKIQRTQQEDSAVYLCASSSDTPEIADTQYFGPGTRLTVL.

This clone occurred once. The chain recombines TRBV7-9 with TRBJ2-2; possibly TRBD1 for D (6 bases). In germline, CDR1 is SEHNR, CDR2 FQNEAQ (reference sequence). CDR3 length: 18 amino acids. Deletions cut 5 bases from V and 2 bases from J, with 21 bases between. CDR3 DNA: TGTGCCAGCAGCCTACCGATACGGGACACCTATAACACCGGGGAGCTGTTTTTT. Translation gives CASSLPIRDTYNTGELFF.

This clone was seen a handful of times. This chain connects TRBV7-9 to TRBJ1-1, with D possibly being TRBD1 (6 bases). CDR3 size: 17 residues. The V and J ends lost 6 bases and 1 base respectively, with 21 bases between them. CDR1 is SEHNR and CDR2 is FQNEAQ in the germline V gene (reference sequence). The CDR3 reads CASSPTGNTGQNTEAFF. The CDR3 DNA sequence: TGTGCCAGCAGTCCTACGGGCAACACGGGACAGAACACTGAAGCTTTCTTT.

The chain has TRBV10-2 and TRBJ2-2; 8 bases line up with TRBD2. The CDR3 has 14 amino acids. J was trimmed by 6 bases and V by 5 bases; bases with no gene match: 5. Germline V CDR1 and CDR2: WSHSY, SAAADI. The CDR3 is CASSPRTSPGELFF. DNA of the CDR3: TGCGCCAGCAGTCCTAGGACTAGCCCCGGGGAGCTGTTTTTT.

CDR3 protein: CASSQGPMGLAGEEETQYF. As DNA, the CDR3 is TGCGCCAGCAGCCAAGGCCCTATGGGACTAGCGGGAGAGGAAGAGACCCAGTACTTC. V gene TRBV4-3 combines with J gene TRBJ2-5; 14 nucleotides align to TRBD2. CDR3 length equals 19 residues. Germline V CDR1 and CDR2: LGHNA, YSLEER. The trim removed 1 base at V and 3 bases at J, leaving 10 bases unmatched.

This chain connects TRBV28 to TRBJ2-7; the match to TRBD2 covers 11 bases. The CDR3 spans 15 residues. Losses at the gene ends were 2 bases for V and 5 bases for J; bases not matched to a gene: 5. Germline V gene data show CDR1 as MDHEN and CDR2 as SYDVKM. The CDR3 nucleotides read TGTGCCAGCAGTTTAGTACCTAGCGGGAGGAACGAGCAGTACTTC. The encoded protein is CASSLVPSGRNEQYF.

The genes are TRBV5-1 and TRBJ2-7, with a possible D match to TRBD1 (6 bases). This CDR3 has 14 amino acids. Trimming cost V 4 bases and J 3 bases, with 14 bases left between them. Germline lookup yields CDR1 SGHRS and CDR2 YFSETQ. CDR3 sequence: CASSPGDDGYEQYF. Here the CDR3 DNA reads TGCGCCAGCAGCCCAGGGGACGACGGCTACGAGCAGTACTTC.

The rearrangement uses TRBV27 and TRBJ1-1, with TRBD1 matching over 9 bases. The germline CDR1 and CDR2 sequences are MNHEY and SMNVEV (reference sequence). The J segment lost 6 bases and the V segment lost 6 bases, leaving 17 bases of the junction unmatched. This CDR3 has 17 amino acids. CDR3 in amino acids: CASSYLRSTGGISEAFF. The DNA of the CDR3 is TGTGCCAGCAGCTACCTACGATCGACAGGGGGTATCTCTGAAGCTTTCTTT.

This sequence joins TRBV5-8 and TRBJ2-7; 7 bases match TRBD2. This CDR3 is built from 14 residues. Germline lookup yields CDR1 SGHTS and CDR2 YDEGEE. J was trimmed by 3 bases and V by 4 bases; bases with no gene match: 7. CDR3 in DNA: TGTGCCAGCAGCATACTAGCGACGGGCTACGAGCAGTACTTC. It translates to CASSILATGYEQYF.

The rearrangement links TRBV29-1 to TRBJ1-1; the match to TRBD1 covers 9 bases. Germline CDR1 is SQVTM and CDR2 is ANQGSEA. Trimming took 6 bases from V and 2 from J; bases not matched to a gene: 13. The CDR3 consists of 16 residues. CDR3: CSVGGQGPPFNTEAFF. CDR3 DNA sequence: TGCAGCGTCGGAGGACAGGGGCCACCTTTTAACACTGAAGCTTTCTTT.